The 20 T cell receptor beta chains reported below all come from one sample, sequenced in a study of human T cells and chemical hapten exposure. Time point noted: patch test 1, 2 weeks after DPC sensitization. Regarding treatment: therapeutic diphenylcyclopropenone sensitization with weekly scalp DPC. Extraction yielded total RNA from whole blood (unfractionated). TCRdb fed the RACE reads into MiXCR, producing one record per CDR3 protein. The sample has 39,000 or so distinct CDR3 sequences, 3% to 4.5% seen once. Source: whole blood, taken in connection with sensitization to the hapten diphenylcyclopropenone (DPC). Receptors originate from a man over 45 with alopecia areata. Some clones in this sample may be carry-over from other donors' samples.

This clonotype occurred many times. V and J are TRBV10-3 and TRBJ2-1; 10 positions match TRBD2. The CDR3 loop spans 15 amino acids. Trimming took 4 bases from V and 6 from J; bases not matched to a gene: 6. The germline gives CDR1 ENHRY, CDR2 SYGVKD. The DNA of the CDR3 is TGTGCCATCAGTGGGCGTGAGCGGGAGGGCAATGAGCAGTTCTTC. Translation gives CAISGREREGNEQFF.

This clonotype was detected many times. V gene TRBV5-6 combines with J gene TRBJ2-4, with D possibly matching TRBD2 (5 bases). The CDR3 runs to 14 residues. Between the trimmed V and J ends, which lost 0 bases and 7 bases, there was a span of 11 bases. CDR1 is SGHDT and CDR2 is YYEEEE in the germline V gene. The CDR3 protein is CASSLVSVANIQYF. CDR3 nucleotides: TGTGCCAGCAGCTTGGTTTCGGTAGCGAACATTCAGTACTTC.

This clonotype was detected a few times. The chain has TRBV7-2 and TRBJ1-6, with 8 bases lining up with TRBD1. There are 16 residues in the CDR3. The J segment lost 7 bases and the V segment lost 2 bases, leaving 7 bases of the junction unmatched. The germline V gene has CDR1 SGHTA and CDR2 FQGNSA. DNA of the CDR3: TGTGCCAGCAGCTTAAGACGTACAGGGGGAAATTCACCCCTCCACTTT. Encoded protein: CASSLRRTGGNSPLHF.

Ten or more counts support this clonotype. This chain uses TRBV20-1 with TRBJ2-7; 9 bases line up with TRBD2. V shed 3 bases, J shed 4 bases, and the junction held 4 bases outside the gene matches. The length of the CDR3 is 13 residues. CDR1 is DFQATT and CDR2 is SNEGSKA in the germline V gene (reference sequence). As DNA, the CDR3 is TGCAGTGCTAGTGGACTAGCGACTTACGAGCAGTACTTC. Amino acid sequence: CSASGLATYEQYF.

This clonotype showed up just a few times. The chain links TRBV6-1 to TRBJ2-2; D perhaps matches TRBD2 (6 bases). V gave up 7 bases and J gave up 0 bases, with 12 bases separating them. Per the germline V gene, CDR1 is MNHNS and CDR2 is SASEGT. This CDR3 contains 15 residues. CDR3 in amino acids: CASTTGGANTGELFF. The DNA of the CDR3 is TGTGCCAGCACGACCGGAGGGGCGAACACCGGGGAGCTGTTTTTT.

In this sample, this clonotype turned up a few times. CDR3 sequence (DNA): TGTGCCAGCGAACAGGGGCGCGAGCAGTACTTC. The encoded protein is CASEQGREQYF. V and J are TRBV19 and TRBJ2-7; TRBD1 matches 7 bases. The germline V gene has CDR1 LNHDA and CDR2 SQIVND (reference sequence). This CDR3 spans 11 amino acids. V lost 9 bases to trimming and J lost 6 bases; unmatched junction nucleotides: 5.

This clonotype was counted many times. V usage is TRBV11-2 and J usage is TRBJ2-4; D not certain. The CDR3 has 13 amino acids. The V end was cut by 0 bases, the J end by 5 bases, with 5 bases between. From germline, CDR1 is SGHAT and CDR2 FQNNGV. CDR3 region: CASSLDRENIQYF. CDR3 DNA: TGTGCCAGCAGCTTAGATCGGGAAAACATTCAGTACTTC.

This clonotype occurred many times. This chain links TRBV28 with TRBJ1-2; D not resolved. This CDR3 contains 14 residues. Trimming cost V 8 bases and J 3 bases, with 16 bases left between them. CDR1 MDHEN and CDR2 SYDVKM come from the germline V gene. DNA for the CDR3: TGTGCCAGCGGGTCACCGGGCTACTACTATGGCTACACCTTC. This translates into CASGSPGYYYGYTF.

This clonotype was observed at least ten times. The chain employs TRBV20-1 and TRBJ2-6, with 9 bases fitting TRBD1. Germline values: CDR1 DFQATT, CDR2 SNEGSKA (reference sequence). The CDR3 contains 18 residues. Trimming removed 1 base from V and 0 bases from J; junction bases left unmatched: 7. In DNA, the CDR3 is TGCAGTGCTAGAGGACCAGGACAGGGGTTCTCTGGGGCCAACGTCCTGACTTTC. Amino acids: CSARGPGQGFSGANVLTF.

This clonotype was counted many times. V is TRBV28 and J is TRBJ2-3, with TRBD2 matching over 10 bases. J lost 7 bases, V lost 2 bases, and 3 bases had no gene match. Germline-derived CDR1 and CDR2 are MDHEN and SYDVKM. The CDR3 has 14 residues. DNA for the CDR3: TGTGCCAGCAGTTTACTAGCGGGAGCCAATACGCAGTATTTT. Its translation: CASSLLAGANTQYF.

The table lists this clonotype with many counts. The chain links TRBV12-5 to TRBJ2-3; D is possibly TRBD1 (6 bases). V dropped 4 bases and J dropped 4 bases, with 18 bases sitting between them. Germline V gives CDR1 LGHNT, CDR2 FRNRAP. The CDR3 covers 16 residues. The CDR3 nucleotides read TGTGCTAGTGGTTCCGGTACAGGGTCAGAGGCAGATACGCAGTATTTT. Translating it yields CASGSGTGSEADTQYF.

Many counts were recorded for this clonotype. The rearrangement uses TRBV20-1 and TRBJ1-1; D gene uncertain. Trimming shortened V by 1 base and J by 3 bases, and 3 bases separated the two germline ends. Germline V gene sequence: CDR1 DFQATT, CDR2 SNEGSKA (reference sequence). CDR3 size: 11 residues. The chain's CDR3 is CSARGDTEAFF. The CDR3 DNA sequence: TGCAGTGCTAGAGGGGACACTGAAGCTTTCTTT.

The table lists this clonotype with many counts. The chain has TRBV27 and TRBJ2-1; tentatively, D is TRBD2 (5 bases). V lost 7 bases, J lost 7 bases, and 14 bases lay in between. Germline CDR1 reads MNHEY; CDR2 reads SMNVEV (reference sequence). The CDR3 spans 13 residues. The CDR3 protein is CASTSDSHNEQFF. The DNA for the CDR3 is TGTGCCAGCACCTCGGACTCTCATAATGAGCAGTTCTTC.

This clonotype was counted ten times or more. The chain is built from TRBV7-9 and TRBJ2-3, with D perhaps matching TRBD1 (6 bases). CDR1 SEHNR and CDR2 FQNEAQ come from the germline V gene (reference sequence). The V end lost 5 bases, the J end lost 0 bases, and 12 bases lay between the germline ends. The CDR3 length is 15 residues. CDR3 loop: CASSTQGSSTDTQYF. Written as DNA, the CDR3 is TGTGCCAGCAGCACACAGGGTTCCAGCACAGATACGCAGTATTTT.

In its sample, this clonotype was seen many times. V usage is TRBV4-1 and J usage is TRBJ2-3; D not certain. The V gene's germline CDR1 is MGHRA and CDR2 YSYEKL. CDR3 length equals 13 residues. Trimming removed 3 bases from V and 0 bases from J, with 4 bases in between. CDR3 in DNA: TGCGCCAGCAGCCAGCGGAGCACAGATACGCAGTATTTT. This translates into CASSQRSTDTQYF.

This clonotype was recorded a few times. This chain connects TRBV19 to TRBJ1-5; 9 bases align to TRBD1. The germline gives CDR1 LNHDA, CDR2 SQIVND (reference sequence). V trimming: 4 bases; J trimming: 4 bases; junction bases outside the gene matches: 5. The CDR3 covers 15 residues. Here the CDR3 DNA reads TGTGCCAGTAGTAGGTCCGGGACAGGGAATCAGCCCCAGCATTTT. Protein sequence: CASSRSGTGNQPQHF.

This clonotype was detected ten times or more. The CDR3 loop reads CASSPWTGVPPGEQYF. The CDR3 DNA follows: TGTGCCAGCAGTCCGTGGACAGGGGTTCCCCCCGGCGAGCAGTACTTC. The chain couples TRBV6-2 or TRBV6-3 to TRBJ2-7, with 9 bases aligning to TRBD1. Germline V gives CDR1 MNHEY, CDR2 SVGEGT. Unmatched junction bases numbered 14, after V lost 5 bases and J lost 6 bases. The CDR3 loop spans 16 amino acids.

This clonotype was observed many times. The gene calls are TRBV29-1 and TRBJ1-4, with a tentative D call TRBD1 (5 bases). The CDR3 extends over 13 amino acids. V was pared by 5 bases and J by 4 bases, with 11 bases between. Per germline, CDR1 SQVTM and CDR2 ANQGSEA. The CDR3 loop reads CSVRDGGNEKLFF. The CDR3 DNA reads as TGCAGCGTTAGGGACGGGGGTAATGAAAAACTGTTTTTT.

This clonotype was recorded many times. CDR3 in amino acids: CASSVRDRVREQYF. The CDR3 DNA follows: TGTGCCAGCAGCGTCCGGGACAGGGTTCGCGAGCAGTACTTC. The chain uses TRBV7-8 and TRBJ2-7; TRBD1 agrees at 9 bases. J gave up 6 bases and V 5 bases, and 8 bases lay outside the gene matches. CDR1 and CDR2 from the germline V gene are SGHVS and FQNEAQ. This CDR3 region has 14 residues.

In its sample, this clonotype was seen many times. The V gene is TRBV7-2, the J gene TRBJ1-1; the D gene is possibly TRBD1 (5 bases). V was clipped by 7 bases and J by 7 bases, with 13 bases between them. In germline, CDR1 is SGHTA, CDR2 FQGNSA. The CDR3 spans 12 residues. Here the CDR3 reads CASTLGGVEAFF. The CDR3 nucleotides are TGTGCCAGCACTTTGGGAGGGGTTGAAGCTTTCTTT.